The 30 T cell receptor beta chains in this list originate from one sample, sequenced in a study of blood T cells in healthy people across ages. Primed by a sample-barcoded 5' primer and a J-beta primer mix, a second PCR proceeded for 7 to 11 cycles. TCRdb used MiXCR to reprocess the 5' RACE reads, holding one entry per CDR3 protein. The sample includes over a million distinct CDR3 sequences, 40% to 45% seen only once; the top ten take over 3.5%. The sequenced sample consisted of blood. These receptor sequences come from a woman under 30 in good health.

The genes are TRBV20-1 and TRBJ2-3, with 9 bases identical to TRBD2. The germline V gene has CDR1 DFQATT and CDR2 SNEGSKA (reference sequence). This CDR3 is built from 15 residues. J lost 5 bases, V lost 3 bases, and 9 bases had no gene match. The CDR3 coding sequence is TGCAGTGCTAGCTTACCGGGACTAGCAGGAGATACGCAGTATTTT. As protein: CSASLPGLAGDTQYF.

The CDR3 DNA reads TGCAGCGTTGGTCTGTGGGAAGAAAAACTGTTTTTT. Translation gives CSVGLWEEKLFF. V gene TRBV29-1 combines with J gene TRBJ1-4; no definite D call. Trimming stripped 4 bases from V and 8 bases from J, with 11 bases between. Germline V lookup: CDR1 SQVTM, CDR2 ANQGSEA. The CDR3 has 12 amino acids.

This clonotype was observed once. V usage is TRBV11-2 and J usage is TRBJ1-2; weak D call: TRBD1 (5 bases). The CDR3 has 15 residues. V gave up 6 bases and J gave up 4 bases, with 18 bases separating them. CDR1 is SGHAT, CDR2 FQNNGV, per germline. The CDR3 loop is CASSMQGVQPYGYTF. CDR3 bases: TGTGCCAGCAGTATGCAGGGAGTTCAGCCCTATGGCTACACCTTC.

This clonotype was found a few times. The rearrangement uses TRBV20-1 and TRBJ2-7; 7 bases fit TRBD1. This CDR3 region has 14 residues. CDR1 DFQATT and CDR2 SNEGSKA come from the germline V gene (reference sequence). Trimming cost V 0 bases and J 7 bases; bases outside gene matches: 9. CDR3 sequence: CSAREAGGRYEQYF. The CDR3, as DNA: TGCAGTGCTAGAGAGGCAGGGGGACGGTATGAGCAGTACTTC.

The sample holds a few counts of this clonotype. V is TRBV11-2 and J is TRBJ2-1; maybe TRBD2 (6 bases). V was pared by 5 bases and J by 2 bases, with 16 bases between. Germline-derived CDR1 and CDR2 are SGHAT and FQNNGV. The CDR3 runs to 16 residues. The CDR3 here is CASSSSGVIAYNEQFF. CDR3 in DNA: TGTGCCAGCAGCAGTAGCGGTGTAATCGCCTACAATGAGCAGTTCTTC.

J is TRBJ2-4 and V is TRBV15; D possibly corresponds to TRBD1 (5 bases). The V and J ends lost 0 bases and 6 bases respectively, with 6 bases between them. The germline V gene encodes CDR1 LNHNV and CDR2 YYDKDF (reference sequence). The CDR3 spans 13 residues. Written as DNA, the CDR3 is TGTGCCACCAGCAGAGATAGGGGAAACATTCAGTACTTC. The encoded protein is CATSRDRGNIQYF.

The chain is built from TRBV20-1 and TRBJ2-1, with TRBD2 matching over 8 bases. The germline gives CDR1 DFQATT, CDR2 SNEGSKA (reference sequence). With V trimmed by 2 bases and J by 3 bases, 6 bases remained unmatched. The CDR3 has 15 residues. The CDR3 sequence is CSARPLAEHYNEQFF. The CDR3 DNA follows: TGCAGTGCTAGACCACTAGCGGAGCACTACAATGAGCAGTTCTTC.

The chain links TRBV6-5 to TRBJ1-2, with D hard to call. V gave up 8 bases and J gave up 2 bases, with 12 bases separating them. Per the germline V gene, CDR1 is MNHEY and CDR2 is SVGAGI. The CDR3 loop spans 13 amino acids. The CDR3 sequence: CASYSTVNYGYTF. CDR3 nucleotide sequence: TGTGCCAGCTATTCAACAGTGAACTATGGCTACACCTTC.

The gene calls are TRBV29-1 and TRBJ2-2; D is undetermined. The germline gives CDR1 SQVTM, CDR2 ANQGSEA. The CDR3 consists of 11 residues. Trimming removed 2 bases from V and 7 bases from J, with 5 bases in between. In nucleotides, the CDR3 is TGCAGCGTTGAACGTAACGGGGAGCTGTTTTTT. Translating gives CSVERNGELFF.

The chain has TRBV27 and TRBJ2-1, with 16 bases fitting TRBD2. The V gene end was trimmed by 5 bases and the J gene end by 8 bases; junction bases not matched to a gene: 12. Germline V gene data show CDR1 as MNHEY and CDR2 as SMNVEV (reference sequence). CDR3 length equals 18 residues. DNA of the CDR3: TGTGCCAGCAGTAAAGGGACTAGCGGGAGGGGTGGCGACGATGAGCAGTTCTTC. It codes for CASSKGTSGRGGDDEQFF.

V usage is TRBV27 and J usage is TRBJ2-2, with D possibly matching TRBD2 (5 bases). Germline V gives CDR1 MNHEY, CDR2 SMNVEV (reference sequence). CDR3 length equals 12 residues. V was shortened by 2 bases and J by 7 bases, with 5 bases between the two germline ends. Here the CDR3 reads CASSLRDGELFF. The CDR3 DNA reads as TGTGCCAGCAGTTTACGGGACGGGGAGCTGTTTTTT.

Only a few counts were recorded for this clonotype. This chain connects TRBV7-2 to TRBJ1-2; D not certain. The germline V and J ends were trimmed by 4 bases and 8 bases, with 8 bases remaining between them. The CDR3 length is 11 residues. CDR1 and CDR2 (germline): SGHTA, FQGNSA. The CDR3 coding sequence is TGTGCCAGCAGCTCTTCGAGCGGCTACACCTTC. Encoded protein: CASSSSSGYTF.

The rearrangement links TRBV29-1 to TRBJ2-5; D gene uncertain. The CDR3 extends over 11 amino acids. From germline, CDR1 is SQVTM and CDR2 ANQGSEA. Trimming took 4 bases from V and 2 from J, leaving 5 bases between them. The DNA for the CDR3 is TGCAGCGTTGCCTATCAAGAGACCCAGTACTTC. It translates to CSVAYQETQYF. Filled out from reference TRBV29-1 and TRBJ2-5, the complete variable domain reads SAVISQKPSRDICQRGTSLTIQCQVDSQVTMMFWYRQQPGQSLTLIATANQGSEATYESGFVIDKFPISRPNLTFSTLTVSNMSPEDSSIYLCSVAYQETQYFGPGTRLLVL.

V usage is TRBV19 and J usage is TRBJ2-7, with 9 bases aligning to TRBD2. This CDR3 is 16 amino acids long. With V trimmed by 10 bases and J by 3 bases, 16 bases remained unmatched. Germline V lookup: CDR1 LNHDA, CDR2 SQIVND (reference sequence). The CDR3 sequence: CANPEASGESHYEQYF. The CDR3 DNA follows: TGTGCCAACCCAGAGGCTAGCGGGGAAAGTCACTACGAGCAGTACTTC.

This rearrangement joins TRBV4-3 to TRBJ2-7; D remains unclear. V was pared by 1 base and J by 0 bases, with 10 bases between. The CDR3 spans 15 residues. The germline gives CDR1 LGHNA, CDR2 YSLEER. The CDR3 coding sequence is TGCGCCAGCAGCCAAGGAATAGGCCTCTCCTACGAGCAGTACTTC. Amino acids: CASSQGIGLSYEQYF.

This chain uses TRBV27 with TRBJ1-5; D is uncertain. The CDR3 has 15 residues. CDR1 is MNHEY and CDR2 is SMNVEV in the germline V gene (reference sequence). V was trimmed by 6 bases and J by 2 bases, leaving 14 bases between them. The CDR3 reads CASSDLHGGNQPQHF. As DNA, the CDR3 is TGTGCCAGCAGCGACCTCCACGGTGGCAATCAGCCCCAGCATTTT.

The chain carries TRBV24-1 and TRBJ2-1; 11 bases align to TRBD1. Germline CDR1 is KGHDR and CDR2 is SFDVKD. The CDR3 contains 15 residues. Trimming at V came to 4 bases and at J to 10 bases, leaving 8 bases not matched to a gene. The CDR3 loop reads CATSDRWDRGEEQFF. CDR3 sequence (DNA): TGTGCCACCAGTGACCGATGGGACAGGGGGGAAGAGCAGTTCTTC.

J is TRBJ2-5 and V is TRBV12-3 or TRBV12-4; TRBD2 matches 9 bases. V trimming: 6 bases; J trimming: 11 bases; junction bases outside the gene matches: 22. The CDR3 is 17 amino acids. This chain's CDR3 is CASSPPLKREVHNEQYF. The CDR3 DNA sequence: TGTGCCAGCAGCCCACCTCTCAAGCGGGAGGTTCACAATGAGCAGTACTTC.

The V gene is TRBV30, the J gene TRBJ2-7, with D possibly matching TRBD1 (6 bases). Deletions cut 1 base from V and 4 bases from J, with 17 bases between. There are 15 residues in the CDR3. Germline assignment: CDR1 GTSNPN and CDR2 SVGIG (reference sequence). DNA for the CDR3: TGTGCCTGGAGTGACAGGGACCTAAATCCGTACGAGCAGTACTTC. It yields the protein CAWSDRDLNPYEQYF. Full variable domain (missing parts from reference TRBV30 and TRBJ2-7): SQTIHQWPATLVQPVGSPLSLECTVEGTSNPNLYWYRQAAGRGLQLLFYSVGIGQISSEVPQNLSASRPQDRQFILSSKKLLLSDSGFYLCAWSDRDLNPYEQYFGPGTRLTVT.

This clonotype was seen more than once but under ten times. V and J are TRBV18 and TRBJ2-1; 10 nucleotides match TRBD2. Per the germline V gene, CDR1 is KGHSH and CDR2 is LQKENI. The CDR3 sequence is 16 residues long. The V and J ends lost 2 bases and 5 bases, in that order; junction bases with no gene match: 6. The CDR3 DNA reads TGTGCCAGCTCACCAAGGTATCTAGCGGGGGACAATGAGCAGTTCTTC. As protein: CASSPRYLAGDNEQFF.

This clonotype came up once. The chain recombines TRBV7-9 with TRBJ2-5; 11 positions agree with TRBD1. The J call may not be correct, given that the DNA end is closer to TRBJ2-7. CDR1 SEHNR and CDR2 FQNEAQ come from the germline V gene (reference sequence). The CDR3 length is 14 residues. Here the CDR3 DNA reads TGTGCCAGCGGGACCGGGACAGGGGGAAACGAGCAGTACTTC. It translates to CASGTGTGGNEQYF.

This clonotype was counted a few times. The chain carries TRBV12-3 or TRBV12-4 and TRBJ2-1; maybe TRBD2 (6 bases). The V end lost 5 bases, the J end lost 0 bases, and 11 bases lay between the germline ends. The CDR3 runs 15 residues. The CDR3, as DNA: TGTGCCAGCAGTCGGGACTGGGGCTCCTACAATGAGCAGTTCTTC. This sequence encodes CASSRDWGSYNEQFF.

This clonotype was detected a few times. The J gene is TRBJ1-6, the V gene TRBV25-1; a possible D gene is TRBD1 (5 bases). The CDR3 is 15 residues long. Germline V gives CDR1 MGHDK, CDR2 SYGVNS. Trimming shortened V by 5 bases and J by 8 bases, and 16 bases separated the two germline ends. The CDR3 sequence is CASSPAGVLDSPLHF. In DNA, the CDR3 is TGTGCCAGCAGTCCGGCGGGGGTCCTGGATTCACCCCTCCACTTT.

The table lists this clonotype with a few counts. This chain links TRBV20-1 with TRBJ2-1; TRBD1 matches at 10 bases. J was trimmed by 8 bases and V by 4 bases; bases with no gene match: 11. The CDR3 spans 15 residues. From germline, CDR1 is DFQATT and CDR2 SNEGSKA (reference sequence). CDR3 sequence: CSAKLTGQGFYEQFF. The CDR3 region has the DNA TGCAGTGCTAAATTGACGGGACAGGGGTTTTATGAGCAGTTCTTC.

The CDR3 DNA reads TGCAGTGCTCGCCGACAGGGCAGAATGAACACTGAAGCTTTCTTT. Residues: CSARRQGRMNTEAFF. This chain joins TRBV20-1 and TRBJ1-1; 7 bases are shared with TRBD1. This CDR3 is 15 amino acids long. Germline CDR1 DFQATT, CDR2 SNEGSKA (reference sequence). V was clipped by 5 bases and J by 0 bases; unmatched bases: 9.

There are many counts of this clonotype. The chain has TRBV9 and TRBJ2-1, with D tentatively TRBD2 (5 bases). V lost 0 bases, J lost 6 bases, and 16 bases lay in between. Germline CDR1 SGDLS, CDR2 YYNGEE. The CDR3 sequence is 16 residues long. CDR3 region: CASSVGSSRTGNEQFF. In nucleotides, the CDR3 is TGTGCCAGCAGCGTAGGGTCTAGCCGAACGGGCAATGAGCAGTTCTTC.

V and J are TRBV5-1 and TRBJ2-1; D gene uncertain. Germline assignment: CDR1 SGHRS and CDR2 YFSETQ. The ends were cut back, 0 bases at V and 10 bases at J, with 11 bases in the middle. The CDR3 extends over 13 amino acids. The CDR3 bases are TGCGCCAGCAGCTTGGTTCCAGAAACAGAGCAGTTCTTC. The encoded protein is CASSLVPETEQFF.

The chain combines TRBV20-1 with TRBJ2-7; TRBD2 agrees at 12 bases. This CDR3 has 14 amino acids. J gave up 5 bases and V 5 bases, and 7 bases lay outside the gene matches. Germline-derived CDR1 and CDR2 are DFQATT and SNEGSKA (reference sequence). The CDR3 region has the DNA TGCAGTGCTGGACTAGCGGGAAAGGTGCACGAGCAGTACTTC. Translation gives CSAGLAGKVHEQYF.

The V gene is TRBV3-1, the J gene TRBJ2-1; D gene uncertain. The germline V gene encodes CDR1 LGHDT and CDR2 YNNKEL (reference sequence). V lost 2 bases, J lost 10 bases, and 9 bases lay in between. The CDR3 extends over 12 amino acids. For the CDR3, the DNA is TGTGCCAGCAGCCAATCACCAATCGAGCAGTTCTTC. Translated: CASSQSPIEQFF.

The chain links TRBV12-3 or TRBV12-4 to TRBJ1-5; TRBD1 matches at 10 bases. The V and J ends lost 3 bases and 3 bases, in that order; junction bases with no gene match: 5. The CDR3 loop spans 16 amino acids. The chain's CDR3 is CASSFLGTGANQPQHF. CDR3 coding DNA: TGTGCCAGCAGTTTCCTTGGGACAGGGGCCAATCAGCCCCAGCATTTT.